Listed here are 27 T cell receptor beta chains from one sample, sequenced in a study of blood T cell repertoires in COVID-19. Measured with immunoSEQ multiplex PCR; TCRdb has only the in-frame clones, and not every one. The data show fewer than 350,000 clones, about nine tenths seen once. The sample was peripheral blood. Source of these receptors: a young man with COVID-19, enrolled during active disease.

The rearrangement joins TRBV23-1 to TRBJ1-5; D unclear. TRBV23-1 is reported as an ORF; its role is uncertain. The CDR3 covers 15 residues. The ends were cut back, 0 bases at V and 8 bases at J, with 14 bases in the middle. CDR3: CASSQSEGSAEPQHF. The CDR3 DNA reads TGCGCCAGCAGTCAATCGGAGGGCTCTGCCGAGCCCCAGCATTTT.

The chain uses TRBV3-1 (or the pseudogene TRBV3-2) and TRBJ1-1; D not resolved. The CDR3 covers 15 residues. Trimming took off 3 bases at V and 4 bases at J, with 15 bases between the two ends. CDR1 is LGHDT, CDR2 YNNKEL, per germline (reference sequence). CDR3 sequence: CASSHGPPRGTEAFF. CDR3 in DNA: TGTGCCAGCAGCCACGGACCCCCGCGGGGCACTGAAGCTTTCTTT.

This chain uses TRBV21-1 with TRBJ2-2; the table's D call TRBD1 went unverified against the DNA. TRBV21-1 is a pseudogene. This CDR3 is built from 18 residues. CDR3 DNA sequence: TGTGCCAGCAGCCAGTCGATCCCCGGGACAGGGAACACCGGGGAGCTGTTTTTT. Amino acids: CASSQSIPGTGNTGELFF.

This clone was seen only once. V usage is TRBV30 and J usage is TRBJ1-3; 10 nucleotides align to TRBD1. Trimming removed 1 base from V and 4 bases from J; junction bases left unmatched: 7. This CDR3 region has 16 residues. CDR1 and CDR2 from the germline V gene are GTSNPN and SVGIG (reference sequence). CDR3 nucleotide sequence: TGTGCCTGGAGTGGAGCCGGGACAGGGGTCGGAAACACCATATATTTT. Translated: CAWSGAGTGVGNTIYF. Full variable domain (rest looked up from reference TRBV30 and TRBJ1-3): SQTIHQWPATLVQPVGSPLSLECTVEGTSNPNLYWYRQAAGRGLQLLFYSVGIGQISSEVPQNLSASRPQDRQFILSSKKLLLSDSGFYLCAWSGAGTGVGNTIYFGEGSWLTVV.

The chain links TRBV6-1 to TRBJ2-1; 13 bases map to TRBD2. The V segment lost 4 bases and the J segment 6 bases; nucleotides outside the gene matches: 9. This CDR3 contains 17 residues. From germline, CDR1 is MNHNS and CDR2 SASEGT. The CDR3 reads CASSAPGLAGTRNEQFF. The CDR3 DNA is TGTGCCAGCAGTGCCCCGGGACTAGCGGGAACACGCAATGAGCAGTTCTTC.

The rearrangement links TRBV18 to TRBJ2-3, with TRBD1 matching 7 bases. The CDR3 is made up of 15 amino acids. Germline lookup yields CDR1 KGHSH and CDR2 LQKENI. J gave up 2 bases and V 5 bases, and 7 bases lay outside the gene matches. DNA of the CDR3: TGTGCCAGCTCAAGGACAGGTGGAGACACAGATACGCAGTATTTT. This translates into CASSRTGGDTDTQYF.

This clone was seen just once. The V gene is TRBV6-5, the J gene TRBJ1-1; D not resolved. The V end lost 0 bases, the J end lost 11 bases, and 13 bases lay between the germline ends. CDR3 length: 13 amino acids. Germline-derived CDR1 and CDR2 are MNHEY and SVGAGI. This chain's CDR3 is CASSYSQVSVAFF. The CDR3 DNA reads TGTGCCAGCAGTTACTCGCAGGTCTCAGTGGCTTTCTTT.

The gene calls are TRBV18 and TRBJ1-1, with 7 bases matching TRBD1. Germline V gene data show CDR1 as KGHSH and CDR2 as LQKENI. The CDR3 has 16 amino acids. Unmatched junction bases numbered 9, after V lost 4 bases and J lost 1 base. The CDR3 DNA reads TGTGCCAGCTCACTCCTTACAGGGGTGACGAACACTGAAGCTTTCTTT. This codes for CASSLLTGVTNTEAFF.

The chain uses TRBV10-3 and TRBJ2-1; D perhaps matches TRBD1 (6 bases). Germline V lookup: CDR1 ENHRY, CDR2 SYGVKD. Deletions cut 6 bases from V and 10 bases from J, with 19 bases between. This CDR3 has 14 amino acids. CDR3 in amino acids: CAIRGGGSEREQFF. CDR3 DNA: TGTGCCATCAGAGGGGGTGGGTCAGAACGGGAGCAGTTCTTC.

The CDR3 protein is CASSRRTVESTTESNQPQHF. The CDR3 nucleotides are TGTGCCAGCAGTCGCCGGACAGTCGAGTCGACCACTGAGAGCAATCAGCCCCAGCATTTT. The chain employs TRBV2 and TRBJ1-5; weak D call: TRBD1 (6 bases). This CDR3 comprises 20 residues. Germline V gene lookup returns CDR1 SNHLY and CDR2 FYNNEI. The V end lost 5 bases, the J end lost 1 base, and 27 bases lay between the germline ends.

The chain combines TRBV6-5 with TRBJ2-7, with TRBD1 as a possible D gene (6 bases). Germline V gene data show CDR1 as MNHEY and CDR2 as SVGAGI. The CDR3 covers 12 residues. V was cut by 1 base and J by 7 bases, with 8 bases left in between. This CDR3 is CASSYWGREQYF. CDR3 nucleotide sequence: TGTGCCAGCAGTTACTGGGGGCGGGAGCAGTACTTC.

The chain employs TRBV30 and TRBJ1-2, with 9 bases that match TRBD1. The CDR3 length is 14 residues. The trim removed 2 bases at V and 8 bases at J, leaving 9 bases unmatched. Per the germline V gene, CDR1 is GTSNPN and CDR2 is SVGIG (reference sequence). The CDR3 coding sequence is TGTGCCTGGAGTCGGGGGGACAGGGCAGAGGGCTACACCTTC. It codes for CAWSRGDRAEGYTF.

The CDR3 sequence is CASSLVVRAGLAGDEQFF. CDR3 DNA: TGCGCCAGCAGCTTGGTTGTACGCGCCGGACTAGCGGGAGATGAGCAGTTCTTC. The chain recombines TRBV5-1 with TRBJ2-1, with 13 bases lining up with TRBD2. After removal of 0 bases from V and 8 bases from J, the junction contained 11 bases not matched to a gene. Looked up from germline, CDR1 is SGHRS and CDR2 is YFSETQ. The CDR3 has 18 amino acids.

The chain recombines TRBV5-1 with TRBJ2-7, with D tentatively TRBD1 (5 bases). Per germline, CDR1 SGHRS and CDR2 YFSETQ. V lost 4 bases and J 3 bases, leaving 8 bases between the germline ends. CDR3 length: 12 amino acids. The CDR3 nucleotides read TGCGCCAGCAGCGGCCAGGGCTACGAGCAGTACTTC. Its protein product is CASSGQGYEQYF.

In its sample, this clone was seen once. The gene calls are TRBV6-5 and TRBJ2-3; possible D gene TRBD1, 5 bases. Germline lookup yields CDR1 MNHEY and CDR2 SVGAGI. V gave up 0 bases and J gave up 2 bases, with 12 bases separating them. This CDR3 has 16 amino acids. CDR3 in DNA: TGTGCCAGCAGTTACTCTAAGGCAGGGATCACAGATACGCAGTATTTT. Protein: CASSYSKAGITDTQYF.

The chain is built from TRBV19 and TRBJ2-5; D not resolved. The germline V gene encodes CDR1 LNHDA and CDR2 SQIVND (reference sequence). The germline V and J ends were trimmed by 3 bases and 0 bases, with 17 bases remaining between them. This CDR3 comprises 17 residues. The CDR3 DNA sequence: TGTGCCAGTAGTATTCCATCTCGCGCCTGGTACCAAGAGACCCAGTACTTC. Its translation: CASSIPSRAWYQETQYF.

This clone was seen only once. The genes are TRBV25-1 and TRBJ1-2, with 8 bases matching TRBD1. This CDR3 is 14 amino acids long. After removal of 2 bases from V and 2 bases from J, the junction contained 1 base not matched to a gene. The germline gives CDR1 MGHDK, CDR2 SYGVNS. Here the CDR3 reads CASSEQGANYGYTF. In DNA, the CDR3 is TGTGCCAGCAGTGAACAGGGGGCGAACTATGGCTACACCTTC.

CDR3 DNA: TGTGCCAGCAGCAGAGGACTAGCGGGAGGAGGAACAGATACGCAGTATTTT. This gives the protein CASSRGLAGGGTDTQYF. The chain uses TRBV7-2 and TRBJ2-3, with 14 bases lining up with TRBD2. V lost 5 bases to trimming and J lost 3 bases; unmatched junction nucleotides: 7. CDR3 size: 17 residues. CDR1 and CDR2 (germline): SGHTA, FQGNSA.

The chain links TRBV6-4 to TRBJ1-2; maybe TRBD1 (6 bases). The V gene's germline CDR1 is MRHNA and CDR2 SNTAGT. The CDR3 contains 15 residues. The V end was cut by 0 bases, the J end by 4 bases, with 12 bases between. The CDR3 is CASSDSTGSVYGYTF. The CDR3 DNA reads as TGTGCCAGCAGTGACTCTACAGGGTCCGTCTATGGCTACACCTTC.

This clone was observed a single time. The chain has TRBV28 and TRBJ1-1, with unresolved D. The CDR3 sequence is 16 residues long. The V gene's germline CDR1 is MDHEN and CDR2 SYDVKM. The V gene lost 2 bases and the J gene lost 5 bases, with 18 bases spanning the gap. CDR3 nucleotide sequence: TGTGCCAGCAGTTTAATACAGCCCCGATCTGGGACTGAAGCTTTCTTT. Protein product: CASSLIQPRSGTEAFF. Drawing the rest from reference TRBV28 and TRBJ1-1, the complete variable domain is DVKVTQSSRYLVKRTGEKVFLECVQDMDHENMFWYRQDPGLGLRLIYFSYDVKMKEKGDIPEGYSVSREKKERFSLILESASTNQTSMYLCASSLIQPRSGTEAFFGQGTRLTVV.

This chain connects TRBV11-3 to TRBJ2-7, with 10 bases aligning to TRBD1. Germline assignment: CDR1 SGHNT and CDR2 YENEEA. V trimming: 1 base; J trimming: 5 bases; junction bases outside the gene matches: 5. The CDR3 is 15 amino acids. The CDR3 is CASSLAGQGLDEQYF. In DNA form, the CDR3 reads TGTGCCAGCAGCTTAGCGGGACAGGGGTTGGACGAGCAGTACTTC.

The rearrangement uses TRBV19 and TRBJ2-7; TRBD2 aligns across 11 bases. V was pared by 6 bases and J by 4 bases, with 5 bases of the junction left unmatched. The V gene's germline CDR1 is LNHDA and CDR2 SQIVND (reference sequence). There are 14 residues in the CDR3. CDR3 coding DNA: TGTGCCAGTAGCATACTAGCGGGGGCATACGAGCAGTACTTC. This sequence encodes CASSILAGAYEQYF.

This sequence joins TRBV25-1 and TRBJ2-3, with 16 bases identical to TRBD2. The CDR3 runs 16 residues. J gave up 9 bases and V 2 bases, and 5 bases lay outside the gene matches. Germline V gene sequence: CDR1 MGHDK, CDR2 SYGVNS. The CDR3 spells CASSEAGTSGGGTQYF. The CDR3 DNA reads TGTGCCAGCAGTGAAGCCGGGACTAGCGGGGGGGGAACGCAGTATTTT.

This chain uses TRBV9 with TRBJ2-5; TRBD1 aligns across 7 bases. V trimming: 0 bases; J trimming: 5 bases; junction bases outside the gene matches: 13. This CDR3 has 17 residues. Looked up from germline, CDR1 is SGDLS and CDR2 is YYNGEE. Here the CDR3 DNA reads TGTGCCAGCAGCGTAGCCAACGACAGGGTAGGGAAGGAGACCCAGTACTTC. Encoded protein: CASSVANDRVGKETQYF. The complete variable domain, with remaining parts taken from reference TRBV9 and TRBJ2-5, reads DSGVTQTPKHLITATGQRVTLRCSPRSGDLSVYWYQQSLDQGLQFLIQYYNGEERAKGNILERFSAQQFPDLHSELNLSSLELGDSALYFCASSVANDRVGKETQYFGPGTRLLVL.

The CDR3 here is CASSYRGLAGVSPYNEQFF. CDR3 nucleotides: TGTGCCAGCAGTTACAGGGGACTAGCGGGAGTGTCGCCCTACAATGAGCAGTTCTTC. The chain links TRBV6-2 or TRBV6-3 to TRBJ2-1; 14 bases fit TRBD2. There are 19 residues in the CDR3. Germline V gene lookup returns CDR1 MNHEY and CDR2 SVGEGT. The trim removed 2 bases at V and 2 bases at J, leaving 8 bases unmatched.

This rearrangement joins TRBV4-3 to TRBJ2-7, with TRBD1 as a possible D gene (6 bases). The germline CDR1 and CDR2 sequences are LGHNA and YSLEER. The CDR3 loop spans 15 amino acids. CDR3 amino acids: CWALRGTGPSYEQYF. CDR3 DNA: TGCTGGGCGCTGAGGGGGACGGGCCCCTCCTACGAGCAGTACTTC.

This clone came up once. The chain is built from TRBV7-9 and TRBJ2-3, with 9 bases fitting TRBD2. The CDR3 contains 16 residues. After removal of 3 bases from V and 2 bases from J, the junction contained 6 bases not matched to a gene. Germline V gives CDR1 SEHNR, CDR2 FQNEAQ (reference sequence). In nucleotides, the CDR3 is TGTGCCAGCAGCTTGCTAGCGGGGCTTTTCACAGATACGCAGTATTTT. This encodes CASSLLAGLFTDTQYF.